This T cell receptor beta chain was profiled in a study of T-cell reconstitution after alpha-beta-depleted transplantation in children. Broader study findings: Diversity and T-cell counts at one year after transplant derived mostly from new T cells.

The CDR3 totals 14 residues. Germline V lookup: CDR1 SNHLY, CDR2 FYNNEI. V was trimmed by 1 base and J by 2 bases, leaving 7 bases between them. For TCRbeta, the library was prepared with unique molecular identifiers. MiXCR was run by TCRdb on the PCR reads, yielding one entry per CDR3 protein. The top ten hold around 4.8% of the sample, which has approximately 230,000 distinct CDR3 sequences, under 30% seen once. This clonotype occurred a few times. Its antigen is unidentified. The source material was PBMCs, mostly from graft donor cells, sampled 360 days after TCRalphabeta/CD19-depleted stem cell transplant. The receptor was derived from a female patient aged 2 to 10 who had a stem cell transplant for congenital amegakaryocytic thrombocytopenia, so the T cells may come from the graft donor. The rearrangement joins TRBV2 to TRBJ2-3; TRBD1 is a possible D gene (5 bases). CDR3 loop: CASSEGQPTDTQYF. In DNA, the CDR3 is TGTGCCAGCAGTGAAGGACAGCCCACAGATACGCAGTATTTT.